This passage covers 2 T cell receptor beta chains from one sample sequenced in a study of T cells in women clearing cervical HPV infection. TCRdb keeps only in-frame clones here, not all; method: immunoSEQ multiplex PCR. The sample's table shows around 30,000 clones. Sequencing used blood buffy coat. Receptor source: a woman between 18 and 70 years old with a cervical HPV16 infection that either progressed to CIN3+ or cleared (not recorded which).

This chain's CDR3 is CASTSQGGYGYTF. Partial CDR3 DNA: TGTGCCAGTACTTCTCAGGGGGGCTATGGC. The rearrangement joins TRBV19 to TRBJ1-2; TRBD1 matches 7 bases. The CDR3 goes on 3 residues after the read ends, and that part is filled in from the germline J gene. Losses at the gene ends were 7 bases for V and 4 bases for J; bases not matched to a gene: 6. CDR1 and CDR2 (germline): LNHDA, SQIVND (reference sequence). This CDR3 is built from 13 residues.

To note about this clone: The DNA ends 3 residues before the CDR3 does, and the rest of the CDR3 is filled in from the germline J gene. This chain uses TRBV7-9 with TRBJ2-2, with a possible D match to TRBD2 (5 bases). The CDR3 has 15 residues. Germline assignment: CDR1 SEHNR and CDR2 FQNEAQ (reference sequence). The V end lost 2 bases, the J end lost 3 bases, and 10 bases lay between the germline ends. CDR3 amino acids: CASSLKAVYTGELFF. The part of the CDR3 DNA that was read is TGTGCCAGCAGCTTAAAAGCGGTTTACACCGGGGAG.